Listed here are 2 T cell receptor beta chains from one sample, sequenced in a study of shared clonotypes between healthy human individuals. Clones were read by immunoSEQ multiplex PCR, and TCRdb kept only the in-frame ones, dropping some. The table records about 660,000 clones, 74% of them present only once. The sequenced sample was memory CD4+ T cells sorted from blood. As for subset: CD45RA-negative fraction. These receptors all stem from a woman younger than 45 in good health.

This clone was observed a handful of times. V usage is TRBV10-1 and J usage is TRBJ2-2; 10 bases fit TRBD1. Germline lookup yields CDR1 WNHNN and CDR2 SYGVQD (reference sequence). The CDR3 sequence is 14 residues long. V lost 8 bases and J lost 6; bases outside the gene matches: 6. As DNA, the CDR3 is TGCGCCAGCGGGAGGGACAGGGGCTCCGGGGAGCTGTTTTTT. Its protein is CASGRDRGSGELFF.

The V and J genes are TRBV7-2 and TRBJ1-2, with D tentatively TRBD1 (5 bases). This CDR3 is 14 amino acids long. V was clipped by 2 bases and J by 8 bases, with 15 bases between them. Looked up from germline, CDR1 is SGHTA and CDR2 is FQGNSA. The CDR3 reads CASSLNLQGGGYTF. The CDR3 nucleotides are TGTGCCAGCAGCTTAAACCTCCAGGGTGGGGGCTACACCTTC.